The 4 T cell receptor beta chains in this list originate from one sample, sequenced in a study of technical replicates of blood from several donors. Method: immunoSEQ multiplex PCR; TCRdb's copy keeps in-frame clones and lacks some. The sample contains 70,000 or so clones, approximately 88% of which appear only once. The sequenced sample consisted of PBMCs. Source of these receptors: a human donor in good health. Some clones in this sample may be carry-over from other donors' samples.

This chain joins TRBV7-3 and TRBJ2-2, with 10 bases identical to TRBD1. The length of the CDR3 is 15 residues. The germline V gene has CDR1 SGHTA and CDR2 FQGTGA. Trimming cost V 4 bases and J 3 bases; bases outside gene matches: 2. CDR3 bases: TGTGCCAGCAGCTCGGGACAGGGGTACACCGGGGAGCTGTTTTTT. This translates into CASSSGQGYTGELFF.

This chain joins TRBV5-1 and TRBJ2-5; perhaps TRBD1 as D (5 bases). V was cut by 3 bases and J by 4 bases, with 19 bases left in between. Germline V gene lookup returns CDR1 SGHRS and CDR2 YFSETQ. The CDR3 is made up of 16 amino acids. The CDR3 nucleotides are TGCGCCAGCAGCTGGGGCCCAACGGGTCAGGGAGAGACCCAGTACTTC. Translated, it gives CASSWGPTGQGETQYF.

The V and J genes are TRBV6-1 and TRBJ2-3; D unclear. Germline CDR1 MNHNS, CDR2 SASEGT. The CDR3 sequence is 12 residues long. V shed 6 bases and J shed 7 bases, with 11 bases lying between them. The chain's CDR3 is CASRGGFNTQYF. In DNA, the CDR3 is TGTGCCAGCAGAGGCGGATTTAATACGCAGTATTTT.

The rearrangement joins TRBV27 to TRBJ2-3; D is unresolved. This CDR3 spans 14 amino acids. From germline, CDR1 is MNHEY and CDR2 SMNVEV (reference sequence). V lost 5 bases, J lost 1 base, and 10 bases lay in between. CDR3 region: CASSRSGGTDTQYF. The CDR3 DNA reads as TGTGCCAGCAGTCGATCCGGAGGCACAGATACGCAGTATTTT.